Each of the 27 T cell receptor beta chains below was sequenced from the same sample in a study of blood T cell repertoires in COVID-19. This table comes from immunoSEQ multiplex PCR, and its TCRdb copy is limited to in-frame clones, with some not included. The data contain about 380,000 clones, more than 70% of them singletons. Sequencing input: PBMCs or T cells enriched from blood (not recorded which). The origin of the receptors is a woman aged 18 to 35 who had recovered from COVID-19.

The chain has TRBV9 and TRBJ2-7, with D possibly matching TRBD1 (6 bases). The CDR3 extends over 15 amino acids. Germline loops: CDR1 SGDLS, CDR2 YYNGEE. V was clipped by 1 base and J by 3 bases, with 14 bases between them. CDR3 region: CASSVNTGTIYEQYF. In nucleotides, the CDR3 is TGTGCCAGCAGCGTAAATACAGGGACAATCTACGAGCAGTACTTC.

This chain connects TRBV4-1 to TRBJ2-7, with D possibly matching TRBD1 (7 bases). CDR3 length: 15 amino acids. The V end was cut by 1 base, the J end by 3 bases, with 13 bases between. CDR1 MGHRA and CDR2 YSYEKL come from the germline V gene. The CDR3 coding sequence is TGCGCCAGCAGCCAAGTCGGAGGGACAGACTACGAGCAGTACTTC. Its translation: CASSQVGGTDYEQYF.

The V call is TRBV28, the J call TRBJ1-2; D gene uncertain. V was pared by 6 bases and J by 3 bases, with 23 bases between. The germline V gene has CDR1 MDHEN and CDR2 SYDVKM. The CDR3 has 17 amino acids. CDR3 amino acids: CASSPPMIRKADYGYTF. The CDR3 coding sequence is TGTGCCAGCAGCCCCCCCATGATAAGAAAAGCTGACTATGGCTACACCTTC.

This clone was seen a single time. This rearrangement joins TRBV6-5 to TRBJ2-3; possibly TRBD1 for D (6 bases). V was cut by 7 bases and J by 5 bases, with 19 bases left in between. The CDR3 length is 15 residues. The germline V gene has CDR1 MNHEY and CDR2 SVGAGI. In nucleotides, the CDR3 is TGTGCCAGCACCACACTAGGGGGTTTTATAGATACGCAGTATTTT. Its protein product is CASTTLGGFIDTQYF.

V is TRBV6-5 and J is TRBJ2-7; 8 bases align to TRBD2. Losses at the gene ends were 8 bases for V and 0 bases for J; bases not matched to a gene: 6. This CDR3 region has 14 residues. CDR1 MNHEY and CDR2 SVGAGI come from the germline V gene. The CDR3 DNA sequence: TGTGCCAGCGGAAGCGGGGGCCTCTCCTACGAGCAGTACTTC. Translated, it gives CASGSGGLSYEQYF.

The gene calls are TRBV19 and TRBJ1-2; 9 nucleotides match TRBD1. CDR1 LNHDA and CDR2 SQIVND come from the germline V gene (reference sequence). The CDR3 totals 13 residues. V dropped 6 bases and J dropped 5; count of bases not matched to a gene: 4. The CDR3 spells CASSLTGGYGYTF. CDR3 nucleotide sequence: TGTGCCAGTAGCCTGACAGGGGGGTATGGCTACACCTTC.

This clone has only one observation. The chain links TRBV18 to TRBJ2-2; D gene unclear. The V end was cut by 2 bases, the J end by 1 base, with 5 bases between. CDR1 KGHSH and CDR2 LQKENI come from the germline V gene. This CDR3 has 14 residues. CDR3 region: CASSPNRNTGELFF. The CDR3 DNA follows: TGTGCCAGCTCACCAAACAGGAACACCGGGGAGCTGTTTTTT.

As DNA, the CDR3 is TGCGCCAGCATGGGAGTTGACGACTACGAGCAGTACTTC. This encodes CASMGVDDYEQYF. The chain joins TRBV23-1 to TRBJ2-7; possible D gene TRBD2, 5 bases. TRBV23-1 is an ORF for which the function is uncertain. This CDR3 region has 13 residues. The V and J ends lost 7 bases and 3 bases respectively, with 13 bases between them.

The rearrangement uses TRBV9 and TRBJ2-3; 7 nucleotides line up with TRBD1. CDR3 length equals 17 residues. V was clipped by 0 bases and J by 2 bases; unmatched bases: 9. Per the germline V gene, CDR1 is SGDLS and CDR2 is YYNGEE. CDR3 amino acids: CASSVASGTENTDTQYF. DNA for the CDR3: TGTGCCAGCAGCGTAGCTTCCGGGACAGAGAACACAGATACGCAGTATTTT.

This clone was counted once. The V gene is TRBV18, the J gene TRBJ2-1, with 7 bases lining up with TRBD1. Germline-derived CDR1 and CDR2 are KGHSH and LQKENI. The CDR3 loop spans 17 amino acids. The V and J ends lost 3 bases and 0 bases, in that order; junction bases with no gene match: 8. CDR3 loop: CASSPKIGDSSYNEQFF. The CDR3 DNA reads as TGTGCCAGCTCACCTAAAATCGGGGACAGCTCCTACAATGAGCAGTTCTTC. The variable domain in full, with the rest retrieved from reference TRBV18 and TRBJ2-1, is NAGVMQNPRHLVRRRGQEARLRCSPMKGHSHVYWYRQLPEEGLKFMVYLQKENIIDESGMPKERFSAEFPKEGPSILRIQQVVRGDSAAYFCASSPKIGDSSYNEQFFGPGTRLTVL.

The V and J genes are TRBV29-1 and TRBJ1-5; 8 bases are shared with TRBD1. CDR1 is SQVTM, CDR2 ANQGSEA, per germline. J lost 8 bases, V lost 7 bases, and 13 bases had no gene match. CDR3 length equals 14 residues. CDR3 amino acids: CSAAGQGKWKPQHF. The CDR3 bases are TGCAGCGCTGCTGGACAGGGCAAATGGAAGCCCCAGCATTTT.

In this sample, this clone turned up a few times. This rearrangement joins TRBV9 to TRBJ2-1; the D gene is possibly TRBD1 (5 bases). CDR3 length: 15 amino acids. Germline V gene sequence: CDR1 SGDLS, CDR2 YYNGEE. V lost 0 bases, J lost 5 bases, and 12 bases lay in between. CDR3 nucleotides: TGTGCCAGCAGCGTAGGGTGGCAGGGCCACAATGAGCAGTTCTTC. As protein: CASSVGWQGHNEQFF.

V gene TRBV12-5 combines with J gene TRBJ2-5, with 11 bases identical to TRBD2. This CDR3 region has 16 residues. The junction had 8 bases not matched to a gene; V was cut back by 6 bases and J by 2 bases. Germline V CDR1 and CDR2: LGHNT, FRNRAP. The CDR3 coding sequence is TGTGCTAGTGGGCCACGACTAGCGGGGCCTCAAGAGACCCAGTACTTC. Translating it yields CASGPRLAGPQETQYF.

The rearrangement uses TRBV5-4 and TRBJ1-2; TRBD1 agrees at 9 bases. J lost 8 bases, V lost 2 bases, and 7 bases had no gene match. There are 14 residues in the CDR3. Germline CDR1 and CDR2: SGHNT and YYREEE (reference sequence). CDR3 coding DNA: TGTGCCAGCAGCTTAGACAGGGGGGTCATCGGCTACACCTTC. Protein sequence: CASSLDRGVIGYTF.

The V call is TRBV28, the J call TRBJ1-6, with TRBD1 as a possible D gene (6 bases). Trimming took 6 bases from V and 3 from J, leaving 9 bases between them. Germline lookup yields CDR1 MDHEN and CDR2 SYDVKM. The CDR3 totals 14 residues. Written as DNA, the CDR3 is TGTGCCAGCAGCATACAGGGCTATAATTCACCCCTCCACTTT. This gives the protein CASSIQGYNSPLHF.

The chain uses TRBV27 and TRBJ2-3; perhaps TRBD2 as D (5 bases). Deletions cut 3 bases from V and 2 bases from J, with 9 bases between. CDR1 and CDR2 (germline): MNHEY, SMNVEV (reference sequence). The CDR3 is made up of 14 amino acids. CDR3 bases: TGTGCCAGCAGTTTTACGGGAAACACAGATACGCAGTATTTT. This gives the protein CASSFTGNTDTQYF.

J is TRBJ2-1 and V is TRBV6-5; 8 nucleotides line up with TRBD2. Germline V gene lookup returns CDR1 MNHEY and CDR2 SVGAGI. The CDR3 is 15 amino acids. After removal of 5 bases from V and 8 bases from J, the junction contained 11 bases not matched to a gene. CDR3 region: CASSTGLALKHEQFF. In nucleotides, the CDR3 is TGTGCCAGCAGTACAGGACTAGCTTTGAAGCATGAGCAGTTCTTC.

This sequence joins TRBV6-1 and TRBJ2-7, with TRBD1 as a possible D gene (6 bases). The CDR3 loop spans 14 amino acids. Germline CDR1 and CDR2: MNHNS and SASEGT. Trimming stripped 6 bases from V and 5 bases from J, with 17 bases between. CDR3 nucleotides: TGTGCCAGCAGGACCTCCGGGACAAATAACGAGCAGTACTTC. Encoded protein: CASRTSGTNNEQYF.

The gene calls are TRBV7-9 and TRBJ1-2; D remains unclear. The V and J ends lost 5 bases and 0 bases respectively, with 13 bases between them. The CDR3 is 15 amino acids. The germline V gene has CDR1 SEHNR and CDR2 FQNEAQ (reference sequence). The CDR3 nucleotides read TGTGCCAGCAGCCCCCGGGTAGGATCTAACTATGGCTACACCTTC. This translates into CASSPRVGSNYGYTF.

The genes are TRBV29-1 and TRBJ2-3; possible D gene TRBD2, 6 bases. The CDR3 totals 15 residues. Germline loops: CDR1 SQVTM, CDR2 ANQGSEA. V lost 3 bases and J 0 bases, leaving 13 bases between the germline ends. This CDR3 is CSVEARGSSTDTQYF. CDR3 coding DNA: TGCAGCGTTGAGGCGCGGGGATCTAGCACAGATACGCAGTATTTT.

This chain connects TRBV6-2 or TRBV6-3 to TRBJ1-5; D gene uncertain. CDR1 is MNHEY and CDR2 is SVGEGT in the germline V gene. V was cut by 2 bases and J by 7 bases, with 12 bases left in between. CDR3 size: 14 residues. The CDR3 DNA follows: TGTGCCAGCAGTTACGGTGGAGCTGGGCAGCCCCAGCATTTT. Its protein product is CASSYGGAGQPQHF.

DNA for the CDR3: TGTGCCAGCTCAGGGGACAAATCTCCTGAAGCTTTCTTT. Amino acid sequence: CASSGDKSPEAFF. The chain joins TRBV18 to TRBJ1-1; perhaps TRBD1 as D (6 bases). The V gene's germline CDR1 is KGHSH and CDR2 LQKENI. CDR3 length: 13 residues. The V and J ends lost 5 bases and 6 bases respectively, with 13 bases between them.

This rearrangement joins TRBV5-1 to TRBJ2-5; 13 bases are a match to TRBD2. The germline CDR1 and CDR2 sequences are SGHRS and YFSETQ. The length of the CDR3 is 17 residues. The ends lost 4 bases at V and 4 bases at J; junction bases unmatched: 10. The CDR3 DNA sequence: TGCGCCAGCAGCATAGGGATGGGACTAGCGGGGCCAGAGACCCAGTACTTC. Its translation is CASSIGMGLAGPETQYF.

The chain recombines TRBV5-1 with TRBJ1-1; D may be TRBD1 (5 bases). Germline lookup yields CDR1 SGHRS and CDR2 YFSETQ. The CDR3 is 15 residues long. Trimming stripped 2 bases from V and 0 bases from J, with 11 bases between. CDR3 protein: CASSFSQGMNTEAFF. In DNA, the CDR3 is TGCGCCAGCAGCTTTAGTCAGGGAATGAACACTGAAGCTTTCTTT.

CDR3 bases: TGTGCCAGCAACCAAAACAGGGGGGGCGCCTACAATGAGCAGTTCTTC. Its translation is CASNQNRGGAYNEQFF. The chain combines TRBV11-1 with TRBJ2-1; possibly TRBD1 for D (8 bases). The length of the CDR3 is 16 residues. With 7 bases removed from V and 2 bases from J, the gap between germline ends came to 18 bases. CDR1 is SGHAT and CDR2 is FQDESV in the germline V gene (reference sequence). Full variable domain (outside the CDR3, taken from reference TRBV11-1 and TRBJ2-1): EAEVAQSPRYKITEKSQAVAFWCDPISGHATLYWYRQILGQGPELLVQFQDESVVDDSQLPKDRFSAERLKGVDSTLKIQPAELGDSAMYLCASNQNRGGAYNEQFFGPGTRLTVL.

This clone occurred once. The chain joins TRBV19 to TRBJ1-5; 8 positions match TRBD1. Germline V CDR1 and CDR2: LNHDA, SQIVND (reference sequence). CDR3 length: 15 residues. The V gene end was trimmed by 6 bases and the J gene end by 2 bases; junction bases not matched to a gene: 6. The CDR3 sequence: CASSPGGRGNQPQHF. The CDR3 nucleotides are TGTGCCAGTAGCCCAGGGGGCAGGGGCAATCAGCCCCAGCATTTT.

The genes are TRBV27 and TRBJ1-4, with 8 bases lining up with TRBD1. CDR3 length equals 14 residues. J gave up 8 bases and V 6 bases, and 8 bases lay outside the gene matches. Looked up from germline, CDR1 is MNHEY and CDR2 is SMNVEV (reference sequence). CDR3 loop: CASSTDRDGEKLFF. Written as DNA, the CDR3 is TGTGCCAGCAGCACGGACAGGGACGGGGAAAAACTGTTTTTT. Variable domain in full (rest from reference TRBV27 and TRBJ1-4): EAQVTQNPRYLITVTGKKLTVTCSQNMNHEYMSWYRQDPGLGLRQIYYSMNVEVTDKGDVPEGYKVSRKEKRNFPLILESPSPNQTSLYFCASSTDRDGEKLFFGSGTQLSVL.